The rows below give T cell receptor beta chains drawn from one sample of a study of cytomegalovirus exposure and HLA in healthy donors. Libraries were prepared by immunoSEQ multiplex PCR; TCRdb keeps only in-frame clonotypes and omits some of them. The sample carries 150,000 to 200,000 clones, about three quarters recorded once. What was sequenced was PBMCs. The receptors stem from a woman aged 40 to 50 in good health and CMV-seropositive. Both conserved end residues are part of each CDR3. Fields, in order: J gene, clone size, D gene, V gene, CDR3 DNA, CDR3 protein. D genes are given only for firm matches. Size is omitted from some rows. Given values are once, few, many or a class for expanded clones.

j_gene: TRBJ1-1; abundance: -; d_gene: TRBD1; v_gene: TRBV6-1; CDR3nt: TGTGCCAGCAGAGCCGGGACAGGTCAGACTGAAGCTTTCTTT; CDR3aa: CASRAGTGQTEAFF
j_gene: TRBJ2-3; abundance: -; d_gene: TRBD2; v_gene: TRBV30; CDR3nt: TGTGCCTGGAGTTCACTAGCGGGGAAAGAAGGGCCAGATACGCAGTATTTT; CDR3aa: CAWSSLAGKEGPDTQYF
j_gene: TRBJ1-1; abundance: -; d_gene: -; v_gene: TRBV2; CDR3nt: TGTGCCAGCAGTGACGGGGTGAACACTGAAGCTTTCTTT; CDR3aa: CASSDGVNTEAFF
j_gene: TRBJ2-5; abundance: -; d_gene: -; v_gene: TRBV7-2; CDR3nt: TGTGCCAGCAGCTCGTACGGGGGTAGTGAGACCCAGTACTTC; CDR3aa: CASSSYGGSETQYF
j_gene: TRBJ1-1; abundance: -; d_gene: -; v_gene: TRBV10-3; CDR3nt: TGTGCCATCAGTGAGTCAGACGGGATGAACACTGAAGCTTTCTTT; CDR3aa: CAISESDGMNTEAFF
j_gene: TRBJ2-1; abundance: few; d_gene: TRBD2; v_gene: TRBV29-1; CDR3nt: TGCAGCGTTGAAGACCGGGCGGGGGGGGATTCTACCTACAATGAGCAGTTCTTC; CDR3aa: CSVEDRAGGDSTYNEQFF
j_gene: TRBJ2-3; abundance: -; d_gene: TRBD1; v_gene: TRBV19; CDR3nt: TGTGCCAGTAGTGACAGGGGGCAGTCAGATACGCAGTATTTT; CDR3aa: CASSDRGQSDTQYF
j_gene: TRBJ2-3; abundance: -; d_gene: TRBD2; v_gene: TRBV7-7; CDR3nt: TGTGCCAGCAGCCCGACTAGCGGGGGGGCAGATACGCAGTATTTT; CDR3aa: CASSPTSGGADTQYF
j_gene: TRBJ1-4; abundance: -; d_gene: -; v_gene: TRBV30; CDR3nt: TGTGCCTGGAGTGTCGGGGTCCTGAATGAAAAACTGTTTTTT; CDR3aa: CAWSVGVLNEKLFF
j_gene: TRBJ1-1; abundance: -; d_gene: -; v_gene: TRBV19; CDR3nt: TGTGCCAGTAGTACCGGGACATCTGAAGCTTTCTTT; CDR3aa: CASSTGTSEAFF
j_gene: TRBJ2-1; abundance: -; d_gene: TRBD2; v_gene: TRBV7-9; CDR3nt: TGTGCCAGCAGCTTACCTCTAGCGGGAGTGTCCGATGAGCAGTTCTTC; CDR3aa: CASSLPLAGVSDEQFF
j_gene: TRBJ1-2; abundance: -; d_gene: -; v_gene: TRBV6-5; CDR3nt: TGTGCCAGCAGCCGGGCCAGGGAAAACTATGGCTACACCTTC; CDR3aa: CASSRARENYGYTF
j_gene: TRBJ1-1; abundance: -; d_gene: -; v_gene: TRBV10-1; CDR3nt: TGCGCCAGCAGTGGAGGATCGAACACTGAAGCTTTCTTT; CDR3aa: CASSGGSNTEAFF
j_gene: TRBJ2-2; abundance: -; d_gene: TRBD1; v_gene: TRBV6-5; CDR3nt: TGTGCCAGCAGAGCACAGGGGGCGGACACCGGGGAGCTGTTTTTT; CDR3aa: CASRAQGADTGELFF
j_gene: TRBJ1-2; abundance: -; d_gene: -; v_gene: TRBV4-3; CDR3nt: TGCGCCAGCAGCCAAGATGGGCGCTATGGCTACACCTTC; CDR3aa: CASSQDGRYGYTF
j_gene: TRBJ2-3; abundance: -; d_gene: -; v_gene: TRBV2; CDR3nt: TGTGCCAGCAGGATTAGCGGTAGCACAGATACGCAGTATTTT; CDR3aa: CASRISGSTDTQYF
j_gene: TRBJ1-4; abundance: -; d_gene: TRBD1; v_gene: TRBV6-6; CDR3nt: TGTGCCAGCTCCCTAGACAGGGTTAATGAAAAACTGTTTTTT; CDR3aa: CASSLDRVNEKLFF
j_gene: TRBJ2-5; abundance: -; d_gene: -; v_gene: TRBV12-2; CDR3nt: TGTGCAAGTCGCTTTCCAGGGACTCGTCGCCAAGAGACCCAGTACTTC; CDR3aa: CASRFPGTRRQETQYF
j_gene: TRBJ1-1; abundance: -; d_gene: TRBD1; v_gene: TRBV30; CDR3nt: TGTGCCTGTTACAGGGGGCGCTTAGGCACTGAAGCTTTCTTT; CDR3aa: CACYRGRLGTEAFF
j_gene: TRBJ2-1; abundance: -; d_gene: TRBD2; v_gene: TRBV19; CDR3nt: TGTGCCAGTAGTCCCGGGACTAGCGGGAGGGCCAGGACCTACAATGAGCAGTTCTTC; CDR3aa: CASSPGTSGRARTYNEQFF
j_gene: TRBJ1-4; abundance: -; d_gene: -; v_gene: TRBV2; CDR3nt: TGTGCCAGCATCATTGCAACTAATGAAAAACTGTTTTTT; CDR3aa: CASIIATNEKLFF
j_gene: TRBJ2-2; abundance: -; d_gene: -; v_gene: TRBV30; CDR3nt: TGTGCCTGGAGTGGATCCCGGACATACACCGGGGAGCTGTTTTTT; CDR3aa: CAWSGSRTYTGELFF
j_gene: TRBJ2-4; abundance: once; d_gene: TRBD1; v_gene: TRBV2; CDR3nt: TGTGCCAGCAGCCCCACAGGGGGCGAAAACATTCAGTACTTC; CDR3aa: CASSPTGGENIQYF
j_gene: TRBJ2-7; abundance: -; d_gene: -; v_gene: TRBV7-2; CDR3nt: TGTGCCAGCAGCCGGGATCCAGAGCAGTACTTC; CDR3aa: CASSRDPEQYF
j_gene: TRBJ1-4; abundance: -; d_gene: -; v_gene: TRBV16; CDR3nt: TGTGCCAGCAGCCCCCACCAGGGCTATGAAAAACTGTTTTTT; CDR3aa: CASSPHQGYEKLFF
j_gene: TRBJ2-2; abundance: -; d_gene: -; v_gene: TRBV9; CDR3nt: TGTGCCAGCAGCTTTACTACAGGGTACACCGGGGAGCTGTTTTTT; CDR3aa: CASSFTTGYTGELFF
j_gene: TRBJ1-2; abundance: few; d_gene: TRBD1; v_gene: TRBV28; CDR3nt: TGTGCCAGCGGACAGGGGGTTCCGGATGGCTACACCTTC; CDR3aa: CASGQGVPDGYTF
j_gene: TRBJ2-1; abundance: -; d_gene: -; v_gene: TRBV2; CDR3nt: TGTGCCAGCAATCCCCAGGCAGGGATGTACAATGAGCAGTTCTTC; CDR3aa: CASNPQAGMYNEQFF
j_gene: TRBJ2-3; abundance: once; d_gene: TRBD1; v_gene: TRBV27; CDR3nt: TGTGCCAGCATGCTACAGGGGGGCACAGATACGCAGTATTTT; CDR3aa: CASMLQGGTDTQYF
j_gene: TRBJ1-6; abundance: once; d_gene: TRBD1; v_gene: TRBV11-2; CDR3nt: TGTGCCAGCAGCTTACAGACAGGGCGGGATTCACCCCTCCACTTT; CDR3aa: CASSLQTGRDSPLHF
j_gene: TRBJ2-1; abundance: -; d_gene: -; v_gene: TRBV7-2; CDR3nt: TGTGCCAGCAGCCCAGACAGGCCCCTTCTAAGTGAGCAGTTCTTC; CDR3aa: CASSPDRPLLSEQFF
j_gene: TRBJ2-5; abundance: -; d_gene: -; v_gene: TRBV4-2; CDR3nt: TGTGCCAGCAGCCAAGGGTCCGTCCCCGGCGGGACAGCAATCCAAGAGACCCAGTACTTC; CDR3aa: CASSQGSVPGGTAIQETQYF
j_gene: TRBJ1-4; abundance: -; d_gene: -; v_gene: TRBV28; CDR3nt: TGTGCCAGCGGACTAGTCAATGAAAAACTGTTTTTT; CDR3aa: CASGLVNEKLFF
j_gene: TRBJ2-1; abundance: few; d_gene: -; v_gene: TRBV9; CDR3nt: TGTGCCAGCAGCTCGGGGGGCAGGTTGTATGAGCAGTTCTTC; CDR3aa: CASSSGGRLYEQFF